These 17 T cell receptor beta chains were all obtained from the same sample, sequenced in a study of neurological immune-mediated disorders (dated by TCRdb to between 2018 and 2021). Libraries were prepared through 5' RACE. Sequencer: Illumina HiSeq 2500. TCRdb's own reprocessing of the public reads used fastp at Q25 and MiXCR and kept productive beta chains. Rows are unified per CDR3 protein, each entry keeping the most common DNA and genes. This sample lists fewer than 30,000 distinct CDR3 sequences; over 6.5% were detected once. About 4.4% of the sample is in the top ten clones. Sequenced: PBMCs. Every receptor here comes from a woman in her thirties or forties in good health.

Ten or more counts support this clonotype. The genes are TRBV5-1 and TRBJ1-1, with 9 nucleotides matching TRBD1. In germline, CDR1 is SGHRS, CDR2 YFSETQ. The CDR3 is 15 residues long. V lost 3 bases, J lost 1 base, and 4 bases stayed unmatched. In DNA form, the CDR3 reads TGCGCCAGCAGCTCTAGGGACAGGGCGAACACTGAAGCTTTCTTT. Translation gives CASSSRDRANTEAFF.

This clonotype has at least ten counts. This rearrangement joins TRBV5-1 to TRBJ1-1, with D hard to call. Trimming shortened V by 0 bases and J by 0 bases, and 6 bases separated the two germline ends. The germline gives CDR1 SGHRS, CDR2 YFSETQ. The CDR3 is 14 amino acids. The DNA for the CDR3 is TGCGCCAGCAGCTTGGAATTAATGAACACTGAAGCTTTCTTT. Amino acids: CASSLELMNTEAFF. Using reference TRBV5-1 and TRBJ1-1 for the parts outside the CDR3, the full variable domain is KAGVTQTPRYLIKTRGQQVTLSCSPISGHRSVSWYQQTPGQGLQFLFEYFSETQRNKGNFPGRFSGRQFSNSRSEMNVSTLELGDSALYLCASSLELMNTEAFFGQGTRLTVV.

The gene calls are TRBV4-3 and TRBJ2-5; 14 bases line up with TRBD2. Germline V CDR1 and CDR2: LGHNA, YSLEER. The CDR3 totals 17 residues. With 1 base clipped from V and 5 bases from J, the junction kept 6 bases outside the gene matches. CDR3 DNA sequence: TGCGCCAGCAGCCAAGGAGGACTAGCGGGAGGCACGGAGACCCAGTACTTC. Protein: CASSQGGLAGGTETQYF.

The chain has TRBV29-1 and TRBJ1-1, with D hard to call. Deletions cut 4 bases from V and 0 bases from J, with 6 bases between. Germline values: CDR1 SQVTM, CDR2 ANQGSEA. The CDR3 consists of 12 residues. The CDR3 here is CSVGGLNTEAFF. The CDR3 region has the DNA TGCAGCGTTGGGGGTTTGAACACTGAAGCTTTCTTT.

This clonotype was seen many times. CDR3 bases: TGCAGTGCTAGATCGGACAGGCGGCTGGGGGAGCCCCAGCATTTT. Translated, it gives CSARSDRRLGEPQHF. The gene calls are TRBV20-1 and TRBJ1-5, with 7 nucleotides matching TRBD1. CDR1 is DFQATT, CDR2 SNEGSKA, per germline (reference sequence). The V segment lost 2 bases and the J segment 8 bases; nucleotides outside the gene matches: 12. The CDR3 contains 15 residues.

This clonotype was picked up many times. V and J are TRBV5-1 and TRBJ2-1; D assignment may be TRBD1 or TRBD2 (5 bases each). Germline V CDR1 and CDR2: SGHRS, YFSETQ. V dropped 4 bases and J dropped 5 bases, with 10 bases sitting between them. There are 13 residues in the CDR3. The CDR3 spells CASSRDRDNEQFF. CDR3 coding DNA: TGCGCCAGCAGCCGGGACCGAGACAATGAGCAGTTCTTC.

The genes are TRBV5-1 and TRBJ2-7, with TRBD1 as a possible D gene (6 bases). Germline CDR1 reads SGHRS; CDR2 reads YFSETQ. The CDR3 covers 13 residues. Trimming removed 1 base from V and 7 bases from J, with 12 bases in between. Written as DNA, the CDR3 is TGCGCCAGCAGCTTGTCGCCAGGGGAAGAGCAGTACTTC. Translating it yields CASSLSPGEEQYF. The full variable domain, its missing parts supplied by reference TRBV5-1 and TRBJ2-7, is KAGVTQTPRYLIKTRGQQVTLSCSPISGHRSVSWYQQTPGQGLQFLFEYFSETQRNKGNFPGRFSGRQFSNSRSEMNVSTLELGDSALYLCASSLSPGEEQYFGPGTRLTVT.

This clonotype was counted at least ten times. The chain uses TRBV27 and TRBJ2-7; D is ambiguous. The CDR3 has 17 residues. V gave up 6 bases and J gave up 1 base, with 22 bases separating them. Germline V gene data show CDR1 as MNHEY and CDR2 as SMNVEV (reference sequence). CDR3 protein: CASSTNHEDGGSYEQYF. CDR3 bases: TGTGCCAGCAGCACTAACCACGAGGACGGTGGTTCCTACGAGCAGTACTTC.

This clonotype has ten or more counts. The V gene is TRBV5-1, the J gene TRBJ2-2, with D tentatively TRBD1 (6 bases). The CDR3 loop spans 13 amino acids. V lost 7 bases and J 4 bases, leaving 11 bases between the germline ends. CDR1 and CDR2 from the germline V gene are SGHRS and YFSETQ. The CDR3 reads CASGDTSTGELFF. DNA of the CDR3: TGCGCCAGCGGGGACACCAGCACCGGGGAGCTGTTTTTT.

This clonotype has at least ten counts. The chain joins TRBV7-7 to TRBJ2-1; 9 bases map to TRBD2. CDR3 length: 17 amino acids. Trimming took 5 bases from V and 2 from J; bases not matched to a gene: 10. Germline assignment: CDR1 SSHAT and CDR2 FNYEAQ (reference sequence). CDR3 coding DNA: TGTGCCAGCAGCGCGGGGTCCGCTAGCGGGGCCTACAATGAGCAGTTCTTC. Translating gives CASSAGSASGAYNEQFF.

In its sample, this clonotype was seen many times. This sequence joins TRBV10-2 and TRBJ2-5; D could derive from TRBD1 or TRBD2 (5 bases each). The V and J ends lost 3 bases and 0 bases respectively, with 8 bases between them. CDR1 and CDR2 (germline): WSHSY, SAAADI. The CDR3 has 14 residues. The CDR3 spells CASSDGTNQETQYF. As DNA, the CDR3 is TGCGCCAGCAGTGATGGGACGAACCAAGAGACCCAGTACTTC.

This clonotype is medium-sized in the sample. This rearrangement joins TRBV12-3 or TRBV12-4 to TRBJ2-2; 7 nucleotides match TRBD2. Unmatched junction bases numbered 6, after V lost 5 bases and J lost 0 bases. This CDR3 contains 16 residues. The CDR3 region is CASSPGAGANTGELFF. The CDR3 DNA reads TGTGCCAGCAGTCCTGGGGCGGGAGCGAACACCGGGGAGCTGTTTTTT.

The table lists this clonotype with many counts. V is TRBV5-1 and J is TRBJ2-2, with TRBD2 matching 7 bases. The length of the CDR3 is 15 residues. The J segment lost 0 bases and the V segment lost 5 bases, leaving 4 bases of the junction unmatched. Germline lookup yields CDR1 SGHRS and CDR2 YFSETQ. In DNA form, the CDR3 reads TGCGCCAGCAGAACTAGCGCCGCGAACACCGGGGAGCTGTTTTTT. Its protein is CASRTSAANTGELFF.

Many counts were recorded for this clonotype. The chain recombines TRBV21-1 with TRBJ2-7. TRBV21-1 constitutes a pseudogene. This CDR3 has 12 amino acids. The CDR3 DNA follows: TGTGCCAGCAGCAAAGCTAGGAACGAGCAGTACTTC. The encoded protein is CASSKARNEQYF.

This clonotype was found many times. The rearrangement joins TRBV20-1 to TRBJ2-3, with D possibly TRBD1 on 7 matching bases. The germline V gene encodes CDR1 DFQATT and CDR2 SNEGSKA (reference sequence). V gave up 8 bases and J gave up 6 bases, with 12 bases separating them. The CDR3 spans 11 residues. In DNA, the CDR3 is TGCAGTACTTCAGGGGGGGATACGCAGTATTTT. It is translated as CSTSGGDTQYF.

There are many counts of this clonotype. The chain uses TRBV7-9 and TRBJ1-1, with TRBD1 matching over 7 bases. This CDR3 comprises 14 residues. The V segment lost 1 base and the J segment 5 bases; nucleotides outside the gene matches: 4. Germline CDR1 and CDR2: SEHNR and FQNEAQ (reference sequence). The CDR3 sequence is CASSLVTGVTEAFF. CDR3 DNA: TGTGCCAGCAGCTTAGTCACAGGGGTGACTGAAGCTTTCTTT.

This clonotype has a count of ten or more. The CDR3 reads CASSFTGTSLAREQYF. CDR3 DNA: TGTGCCAGCAGTTTCACCGGGACTAGTCTGGCTAGGGAGCAGTACTTC. This chain connects TRBV27 to TRBJ2-7; 8 nucleotides align to TRBD2. The CDR3 is 16 residues long. V lost 3 bases to trimming and J lost 7 bases; unmatched junction nucleotides: 14. Germline V CDR1 and CDR2: MNHEY, SMNVEV (reference sequence).